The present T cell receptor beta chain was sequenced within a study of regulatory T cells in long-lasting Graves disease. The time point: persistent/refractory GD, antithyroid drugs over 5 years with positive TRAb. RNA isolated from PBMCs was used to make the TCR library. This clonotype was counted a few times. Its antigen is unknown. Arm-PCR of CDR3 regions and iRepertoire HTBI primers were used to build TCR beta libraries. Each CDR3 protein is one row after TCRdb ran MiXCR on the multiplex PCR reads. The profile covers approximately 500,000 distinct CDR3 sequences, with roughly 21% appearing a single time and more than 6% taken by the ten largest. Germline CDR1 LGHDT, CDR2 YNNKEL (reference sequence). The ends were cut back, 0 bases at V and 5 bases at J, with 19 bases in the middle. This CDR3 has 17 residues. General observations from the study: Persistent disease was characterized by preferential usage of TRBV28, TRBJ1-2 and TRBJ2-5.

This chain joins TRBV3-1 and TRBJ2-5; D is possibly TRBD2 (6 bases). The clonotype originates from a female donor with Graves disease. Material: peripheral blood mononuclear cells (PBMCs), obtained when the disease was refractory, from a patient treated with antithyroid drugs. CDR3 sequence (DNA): TGTGCCAGCAGCCAAGATCCGATTAGCGGTGGCGCCGAGACCCAGTACTTC. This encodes CASSQDPISGGAETQYF.